This T cell receptor beta chain was profiled in a study of cytomegalovirus exposure and HLA in healthy donors. The PCR used 60 Vbeta and 13 Jbeta primers. Profiled with immunoSEQ multiplex PCR; TCRdb holds only in-frame clones, not every one. The sample consists of around 200,000 clones, about four fifths of them appearing once. The clonotype was recovered from a woman between 45 and 60 years old in good health and CMV-seropositive. The sample was PBMCs.

CDR3 region: CASSYSRVGARGTQYF. DNA for the CDR3: TGTGCCAGCAGTTACTCCAGGGTGGGGGCCCGAGGTACGCAGTATTTT. The chain has TRBV6-5 and TRBJ2-3; TRBD1 is a possible D gene (6 bases). With 0 bases removed from V and 8 bases from J, the gap between germline ends came to 18 bases. From germline, CDR1 is MNHEY and CDR2 SVGAGI. The CDR3 is 16 amino acids.